Shown below are 11 T cell receptor beta chains from a single sample sequenced in a study of monozygotic twins with inflammatory bowel disease. Each CDR3 protein gets one entry in TCRdb, which reprocessed the 5' RACE reads and gives no DNA. The sample includes some 450,000 distinct CDR3 sequences. Sequencing was done on a sample of blood. Receptor source: a human donor with ulcerative colitis or Crohn's disease, or a healthy co-twin of an affected twin (not recorded which).

The chain links TRBV10-3 to TRBJ2-1; checking the TCRdb D call of TRBD2 is not possible without DNA. This CDR3 comprises 16 residues. The germline gives CDR1 ENHRY, CDR2 SYGVKD. The CDR3 loop is CATEGGSGAPYNEQFF.

This chain connects TRBV7-2 to TRBJ2-2; TCRdb's D gene call, TRBD1, goes unchecked for lack of DNA. In germline, CDR1 is SGHTA, CDR2 FQGNSA. CDR3 size: 14 residues. The CDR3 here is CASSRQGLVGELFF. Full variable domain (missing parts from reference TRBV7-2 and TRBJ2-2): GAGVSQSPSNKVTEKGKDVELRCDPISGHTALYWYRQSLGQGLEFLIYFQGNSAPDKSGLPSDRFSAERTGGSVSTLTIQRTQQEDSAVYLCASSRQGLVGELFFGEGSRLTVL.

V is TRBV5-6 and J is TRBJ2-2; as DNA is missing, the TRBD1 call by TCRdb cannot be tested. Germline CDR1 is SGHDT and CDR2 is YYEEEE. The CDR3 length is 16 residues. CDR3 protein: CASSLFDRVETGELFF.

The CDR3: CASSKTGIGKLFF. The genes are TRBV5-6 and TRBJ1-4; the D gene TCRdb calls, TRBD1, cannot be checked with no DNA. From germline, CDR1 is SGHDT and CDR2 YYEEEE. This CDR3 region has 13 residues.

The V gene is TRBV5-1, the J gene TRBJ2-1; TCRdb calls TRBD1, which cannot be checked without DNA. This CDR3 spans 14 amino acids. Germline values: CDR1 SGHRS, CDR2 YFSETQ. The chain's CDR3 is CASSLANRVNEQFF.

The J gene is TRBJ1-1, the V gene TRBV5-1; TCRdb's D gene call, TRBD1, goes unchecked for lack of DNA. Germline V gene sequence: CDR1 SGHRS, CDR2 YFSETQ. There are 14 residues in the CDR3. Here the CDR3 reads CASSLWDTRTEAFF.

This sequence joins TRBV15 and TRBJ2-2. The CDR3 is 13 amino acids. Germline-derived CDR1 and CDR2 are LNHNV and YYDKDF (reference sequence). This CDR3 is CATSRMDPGELFF.

The chain couples TRBV30 to TRBJ2-1; the D call of TRBD2 rests on TCRdb alone, since no DNA is present to check it. Germline lookup yields CDR1 GTSNPN and CDR2 SVGIG (reference sequence). The CDR3 has 14 amino acids. The CDR3 sequence: CAWSVSTLRGEQFF.

The chain links TRBV12-3 or TRBV12-4 to TRBJ2-2; there is no DNA to check the TCRdb D call of TRBD2. This CDR3 has 15 amino acids. CDR3 residues: CASSLLLAGTGELFF.

J is TRBJ1-1 and V is TRBV11-2; TCRdb proposes TRBD1, but this gene call is untestable without DNA. Germline CDR1 SGHAT, CDR2 FQNNGV. The CDR3 is 15 residues long. The CDR3 here is CASSSRTAMNTEAFF. The whole variable domain, remainder taken from reference TRBV11-2 and TRBJ1-1, is EAGVAQSPRYKIIEKRQSVAFWCNPISGHATLYWYQQILGQGPKLLIQFQNNGVVDDSQLPKDRFSAERLKGVDSTLKIQPAKLEDSAVYLCASSSRTAMNTEAFFGQGTRLTVV.

The rearrangement uses TRBV5-1 and TRBJ2-1; without DNA, the TCRdb call of TRBD2 cannot be checked. CDR1 is SGHRS, CDR2 YFSETQ, per germline. The CDR3 consists of 13 residues. CDR3 residues: CASSLSPSGEQFF.